These 20 T cell receptor beta chains were all obtained from the same sample, sequenced in a study of T-cell reconstitution after alpha-beta-depleted transplantation in children. Unique molecular identifiers tagged the TCRbeta library. A single record per CDR3 protein comes from TCRdb applying MiXCR to the PCR reads. The sample includes about 340,000 distinct CDR3 sequences, approximately 10% of them seen just once. Sequencing was performed on PBMCs from the stem cell graft donor, taken from the stem cell graft. Receptors were obtained from a human donor who donated a stem cell graft to a child with acute lymphoblastic leukemia.

The chain recombines TRBV7-2 with TRBJ2-1; D perhaps matches TRBD2 (7 bases). CDR3 length: 15 residues. Germline-derived CDR1 and CDR2 are SGHTA and FQGNSA. The V end lost 2 bases, the J end lost 5 bases, and 13 bases lay between the germline ends. The DNA of the CDR3 is TGTGCCAGCAGCTTACCCCGGGGGGCTAACAATGAGCAGTTCTTC. Translated, it gives CASSLPRGANNEQFF.

The V gene is TRBV5-6, the J gene TRBJ2-1; 8 bases fit TRBD2. The CDR3 runs to 12 residues. V shed 4 bases, J shed 15 bases, and the junction held 9 bases outside the gene matches. Germline CDR1 SGHDT, CDR2 YYEEEE. CDR3 region: CASSAVGTSGFF. The DNA for the CDR3 is TGTGCCAGCAGCGCGGTCGGGACTAGTGGGTTCTTC.

This clonotype was seen repeatedly, ten times or more. The chain has TRBV6-4 and TRBJ2-1; D is possibly TRBD1 (6 bases). Germline V CDR1 and CDR2: MRHNA, SNTAGT. The CDR3 sequence is 19 residues long. V gave up 9 bases and J gave up 1 base, with 28 bases separating them. The CDR3 nucleotides are TGTGCCAGATCGGACCTCCGGGACATTCGAAAAGGGTCCTACAATGAGCAGTTCTTC. It yields the protein CARSDLRDIRKGSYNEQFF.

This sequence joins TRBV7-2 and TRBJ2-7, with D perhaps assigned TRBD1 or TRBD2 (5 bases each). There are 13 residues in the CDR3. The V gene's germline CDR1 is SGHTA and CDR2 FQGNSA. V lost 3 bases, J lost 4 bases, and 10 bases lay in between. CDR3 coding DNA: TGTGCCAGCAGCTTCGGGGCGGCATACGAGCAGTACTTC. Amino acid sequence: CASSFGAAYEQYF.

This clonotype was seen a handful of times. The V call is TRBV7-2, the J call TRBJ2-5; 8 positions match TRBD2. Germline values: CDR1 SGHTA, CDR2 FQGNSA. The CDR3 covers 16 residues. V trimming: 5 bases; J trimming: 5 bases; junction bases outside the gene matches: 13. The CDR3 sequence: CASSHPGLGLRETQYF. Here the CDR3 DNA reads TGTGCCAGCAGCCACCCGGGACTAGGACTTCGTGAGACCCAGTACTTC.

This clonotype was seen more than once but under ten times. J is TRBJ2-1 and V is TRBV20-1; 10 nucleotides match TRBD2. The J segment lost 10 bases and the V segment lost 8 bases, leaving 8 bases of the junction unmatched. The CDR3 has 12 residues. CDR1 DFQATT and CDR2 SNEGSKA come from the germline V gene (reference sequence). The CDR3 here is CSWASGRGEQFF. The DNA of the CDR3 is TGCAGTTGGGCTAGCGGGAGAGGGGAGCAGTTCTTC.

This clonotype was seen a few times. The gene calls are TRBV19 and TRBJ1-2, with 8 bases aligning to TRBD1. This CDR3 is built from 14 residues. The junction had 9 bases not matched to a gene; V was cut back by 7 bases and J by 5 bases. Germline assignment: CDR1 LNHDA and CDR2 SQIVND (reference sequence). CDR3 bases: TGTGCCAGTATCCAACAGGGGGTTGGGTATGGCTACACCTTC. Amino acids: CASIQQGVGYGYTF. Filled out from reference TRBV19 and TRBJ1-2, the complete variable domain reads DGGITQSPKYLFRKEGQNVTLSCEQNLNHDAMYWYRQDPGQGLRLIYYSQIVNDFQKGDIAEGYSVSREKKESFPLTVTSAQKNPTAFYLCASIQQGVGYGYTFGSGTRLTVV.

The rearrangement links TRBV20-1 to TRBJ2-2; a weak D match, TRBD2 (6 bases). V lost 3 bases and J 7 bases, leaving 15 bases between the germline ends. The CDR3 is made up of 14 amino acids. Per the germline V gene, CDR1 is DFQATT and CDR2 is SNEGSKA (reference sequence). The CDR3 DNA reads TGCAGTGCTAGTTCCGGGGGAGAGGGCGGGGAGCTGTTTTTT. Protein: CSASSGGEGGELFF.

There are many counts of this clonotype. V usage is TRBV28 and J usage is TRBJ1-3, with D uncertain. The CDR3 spans 12 residues. Germline assignment: CDR1 MDHEN and CDR2 SYDVKM. V gave up 6 bases and J gave up 0 bases, with 3 bases separating them. CDR3 protein: CASRISGNTIYF. In DNA, the CDR3 is TGTGCCAGCAGGATCTCTGGAAACACCATATATTTT.

The sample holds a few counts of this clonotype. The chain combines TRBV12-3 or TRBV12-4 with TRBJ1-1, with no clear D. Trimming removed 3 bases at V and 5 bases at J, with 13 bases between. CDR3 length equals 14 residues. CDR3 residues: CASSFPRLTTEAFF. CDR3 coding DNA: TGTGCCAGCAGTTTCCCCCGGCTCACAACTGAAGCTTTCTTT.

The CDR3 region is CSARAGQTNYGYTF. DNA for the CDR3: TGCAGTGCTAGAGCGGGGCAGACAAACTATGGCTACACCTTC. The rearrangement joins TRBV20-1 to TRBJ1-2; TRBD1 might be the D (5 bases). The CDR3 length is 14 residues. The V end lost 1 base, the J end lost 2 bases, and 11 bases lay between the germline ends. The germline CDR1 and CDR2 sequences are DFQATT and SNEGSKA (reference sequence).

This clonotype was observed at least ten times. The rearrangement uses TRBV6-6 and TRBJ2-1; possibly TRBD1 or TRBD2 for D (5 bases each). V lost 8 bases to trimming and J lost 8 bases, with 7 bases between them. CDR3 length: 10 amino acids. The germline V gene encodes CDR1 MNHNY and CDR2 SVGAGI (reference sequence). The DNA of the CDR3 is TGTGCCAGCGGGGGTTATGAGCAGTTCTTC. It is translated as CASGGYEQFF.

The chain is built from TRBV29-1 and TRBJ2-1; the match to TRBD2 covers 8 bases. After removal of 1 base from V and 6 bases from J, the junction contained 11 bases not matched to a gene. The germline V gene encodes CDR1 SQVTM and CDR2 ANQGSEA. This CDR3 is 16 amino acids long. The CDR3 DNA sequence: TGCAGCGTTGAAGTTTCGAGGACTAGCATTGGCAATGAGCAGTTCTTC. Residues: CSVEVSRTSIGNEQFF.

The rearrangement links TRBV4-3 to TRBJ2-3; D is ambiguous. Germline assignment: CDR1 LGHNA and CDR2 YSLEER. This CDR3 is 18 amino acids long. The V gene lost 3 bases and the J gene lost 0 bases, with 19 bases spanning the gap. CDR3 coding DNA: TGCGCCAGCAGCCATCAACTGTGGGGAATTACTAGCACAGATACGCAGTATTTT. Translation: CASSHQLWGITSTDTQYF.

This clonotype turned up a few times. J is TRBJ2-1 and V is TRBV12-3 or TRBV12-4; D not certain. The length of the CDR3 is 13 residues. V gave up 3 bases and J gave up 8 bases, with 11 bases separating them. In DNA, the CDR3 is TGTGCCAGCAGTTTTTGGCCTGAGGATGAGCAGTTCTTC. The encoded protein is CASSFWPEDEQFF.

The sample holds many counts of this clonotype. Germline is not matched at one junction end, which may reflect a read error. This rearrangement joins TRBV7-8 to TRBJ2-5; 10 nucleotides match TRBD2. The CDR3 has 12 amino acids. Per germline, CDR1 SGHVS and CDR2 FQNEAQ. The CDR3 is CASSSEGLAGDF. CDR3 DNA sequence: TGTGCCAGCAGCTCGGAAGGGCTAGCGGGAGACTTC. The full variable domain, its missing parts supplied by reference TRBV7-8 and TRBJ2-5, is GAGVSQSPRYKVAKRGQDVALRCDPISGHVSLFWYQQALGQGPEFLTYFQNEAQLDKSGLPSDRFFAERPEGSVSTLKIQRTQQEDSAVYLCASSSEGLAGDFGPGTRLLVL.

The chain has TRBV12-3 or TRBV12-4 and TRBJ2-1, with D perhaps matching TRBD2 (6 bases). Trimming pared 3 bases from V and 9 bases from J, leaving 12 bases between. The CDR3 runs 13 residues. CDR3 bases: TGTGCCAGCAGTTTCTCGGGAGTTCCTGAGCAGTTCTTC. Its translation: CASSFSGVPEQFF.

The chain links TRBV5-4 to TRBJ2-3; 13 bases line up with TRBD2. The CDR3 covers 17 residues. The J segment lost 2 bases and the V segment lost 2 bases, leaving 5 bases of the junction unmatched. Germline CDR1 SGHNT, CDR2 YYREEE (reference sequence). The CDR3 coding sequence is TGTGCCAGCAGCTTACGACTAGCGGGAGGACCCACAGATACGCAGTATTTT. Encoded protein: CASSLRLAGGPTDTQYF. The variable domain in full, with the rest retrieved from reference TRBV5-4 and TRBJ2-3, is ETGVTQSPTHLIKTRGQQVTLRCSSQSGHNTVSWYQQALGQGPQFIFQYYREEENGRGNFPPRFSGLQFPNYSSELNVNALELDDSALYLCASSLRLAGGPTDTQYFGPGTRLTVL.

The V call is TRBV28, the J call TRBJ2-7; D unresolved. With 3 bases removed from V and 3 bases from J, the gap between germline ends came to 9 bases. Germline CDR1 MDHEN, CDR2 SYDVKM. This CDR3 region has 13 residues. The CDR3 DNA reads TGTGCCAGCAGTTTGTCTATTTACTACGAGCAGTACTTC. Its protein is CASSLSIYYEQYF.

This clonotype was seen only a few times. The CDR3 is CASSYLSTGTEAFF. DNA for the CDR3: TGTGCCAGCAGTTACCTTTCGACAGGGACAGAAGCTTTCTTT. The V call is TRBV6-5, the J call TRBJ1-1; 7 bases are shared with TRBD1. In germline, CDR1 is MNHEY, CDR2 SVGAGI. The CDR3 consists of 14 residues. J lost 8 bases, V lost 2 bases, and 8 bases had no gene match.